The clone carrying this TCR beta chain was counted only a few times. Its antigen is unknown. The data derive from a study of T cells after yellow fever vaccination. The germline V and J ends were trimmed by 5 bases and 9 bases, with 8 bases remaining between them. Germline values: CDR1 WSHSY, CDR2 SAAADI. CDR3 size: 11 residues. Synthesis of TCR cDNA relied on 5'RACE template switching, which attached a universal primer site and UMIs. Each CDR3 protein gets one entry after TCRdb re-called the 5' RACE reads with MiXCR. Among approximately 300,000 distinct CDR3 sequences listed, 8% to 10% were seen once. Whole-study findings and limits: Bulk-population clonotypes that are abundant could appear as contaminants in FACS-sorted repertoires. Post-booster repertoires again held most primary-vaccination clones (96% CD4, approximately 90% CD8).

The TCR originated in a man in his late teens or twenties who received the YFV17D yellow fever vaccine. Sequenced here: PBMCs, sampled on the day of the first yellow fever vaccination. This chain joins TRBV10-2 and TRBJ1-5, with unresolved D. This chain's CDR3 is CASSSGGPQHF. CDR3 coding DNA: TGCGCCAGCAGTTCAGGTGGGCCCCAGCATTTT.